These 21 T cell receptor beta chains were all obtained from the same sample, sequenced in a study of lymphopenia after photon versus proton radiotherapy. Assay: immunoSEQ multiplex PCR; the TCRdb copy retains only in-frame clones and omits some. The profile shows about 24,000 clones, more than 80% of them singletons. The input for sequencing was peripheral blood, taken from a patient treated with photon-based radiotherapy. All receptors come from a man aged 40-50 years with gastric cancer.

The chain recombines TRBV18 with TRBJ2-6; 7 nucleotides line up with TRBD1. The CDR3 sequence is 15 residues long. Germline trimming cut 5 bases from V and 4 bases from J; bases unmatched to any gene: 5. CDR1 KGHSH and CDR2 LQKENI come from the germline V gene. The CDR3 loop reads CASSVDRVGANVLTF. The DNA for the CDR3 is TGTGCCAGCTCAGTCGACAGGGTCGGGGCCAACGTCCTGACTTTC.

This clone was seen just once. V gene TRBV27 combines with J gene TRBJ2-7; 9 bases align to TRBD1. Germline V lookup: CDR1 MNHEY, CDR2 SMNVEV (reference sequence). CDR3 length equals 14 residues. V trimming: 1 base; J trimming: 4 bases; junction bases outside the gene matches: 2. For the CDR3, the DNA is TGTGCCAGCAGTTTATTCGGACAGGGGTACGAGCAGTACTTC. Its protein is CASSLFGQGYEQYF.

This chain links TRBV5-1 with TRBJ1-1, with D possibly TRBD1 on 5 matching bases. V was pared by 4 bases and J by 1 base, with 11 bases between. Germline V CDR1 and CDR2: SGHRS, YFSETQ. This CDR3 has 14 amino acids. CDR3 DNA sequence: TGCGCCAGCAGCCCCGGGACGGGGAACACTGAAGCTTTCTTT. It encodes CASSPGTGNTEAFF.

The rearrangement joins TRBV30 to TRBJ1-2; no reliable D call. Trimming took off 2 bases at V and 1 base at J, with 5 bases between the two ends. The germline gives CDR1 GTSNPN, CDR2 SVGIG (reference sequence). This CDR3 contains 12 residues. CDR3 region: CAWSPGNYGYTF. The CDR3 nucleotides are TGTGCCTGGAGTCCGGGTAACTATGGCTACACCTTC.

V gene TRBV5-6 combines with J gene TRBJ2-2, with D perhaps TRBD1 (5 bases). The ends were cut back, 1 base at V and 1 base at J, with 8 bases in the middle. The germline V gene has CDR1 SGHDT and CDR2 YYEEEE. This CDR3 is 15 amino acids long. The CDR3 sequence: CASSLWQGNTGELFF. The CDR3 DNA follows: TGTGCCAGCAGCTTGTGGCAGGGGAACACCGGGGAGCTGTTTTTT.

The chain recombines TRBV7-2 with TRBJ1-1; 9 nucleotides match TRBD1. The CDR3 has 16 residues. Germline CDR1 reads SGHTA; CDR2 reads FQGNSA. Losses at the gene ends were 7 bases for V and 0 bases for J; bases not matched to a gene: 9. The CDR3 region is CASTPDRGSLNTEAFF. The CDR3 DNA reads TGTGCCAGCACCCCGGACAGGGGCTCATTGAACACTGAAGCTTTCTTT. Based on the CDR3 plus reference TRBV7-2 and TRBJ1-1, the full variable domain is GAGVSQSPSNKVTEKGKDVELRCDPISGHTALYWYRQSLGQGLEFLIYFQGNSAPDKSGLPSDRFSAERTGGSVSTLTIQRTQQEDSAVYLCASTPDRGSLNTEAFFGQGTRLTVV.

The V and J genes are TRBV5-4 and TRBJ2-3; D is ambiguous. The ends were cut back, 4 bases at V and 2 bases at J, with 5 bases in the middle. In germline, CDR1 is SGHNT, CDR2 YYREEE (reference sequence). The CDR3 runs to 12 residues. This CDR3 is CASSLDTDTQYF. In DNA form, the CDR3 reads TGTGCCAGCAGCCTCGACACAGATACGCAGTATTTT.

The genes are TRBV7-8 and TRBJ2-1, with a possible D match to TRBD2 (6 bases). V lost 1 base to trimming and J lost 4 bases, with 23 bases between them. Per the germline V gene, CDR1 is SGHVS and CDR2 is FQNEAQ. The CDR3 contains 19 residues. CDR3 residues: CASSLGRVYRDSRYNEQFF. The CDR3 DNA reads TGTGCCAGCAGCTTAGGGAGAGTGTATCGGGACTCCCGTTACAATGAGCAGTTCTTC.

This clone appeared a single time. This chain connects TRBV18 to TRBJ1-1; 9 positions agree with TRBD1. J lost 5 bases, V lost 6 bases, and 7 bases had no gene match. CDR1 and CDR2 from the germline V gene are KGHSH and LQKENI. The CDR3 totals 14 residues. CDR3 in amino acids: CASSLGQGWTEAFF. CDR3 coding DNA: TGTGCCAGCTCCCTAGGACAGGGGTGGACTGAAGCTTTCTTT.

In this sample, this clone turned up a few times. Other DNA sequences from this sample encode an identical CDR3 as well. The genes are TRBV6-1 and TRBJ1-1, with TRBD1 as a possible D gene (6 bases). CDR3 size: 13 residues. Trimming stripped 6 bases from V and 1 base from J, with 9 bases between. Germline values: CDR1 MNHNS, CDR2 SASEGT. The CDR3 DNA reads as TGTGCCAGCAGCTGGGGGCAGAACACTGAAGCTTTCTTT. As protein: CASSWGQNTEAFF.

The gene calls are TRBV6-1 and TRBJ2-3, with D unclear. Germline V lookup: CDR1 MNHNS, CDR2 SASEGT. Trimming took 2 bases from V and 6 from J, leaving 12 bases between them. The CDR3 runs 14 residues. CDR3 protein: CASSETPVYDTQYF. For the CDR3, the DNA is TGTGCCAGCAGTGAAACCCCAGTATACGATACGCAGTATTTT.

The chain couples TRBV4-1 to TRBJ2-5; D possibly matches TRBD1 or TRBD2 (6 bases each). Germline CDR1 MGHRA, CDR2 YSYEKL. The CDR3 is 15 amino acids. The germline V and J ends were trimmed by 0 bases and 4 bases, with 12 bases remaining between them. The CDR3 loop reads CASSQDLGGAETQYF. In nucleotides, the CDR3 is TGCGCCAGCAGCCAAGATCTCGGGGGCGCAGAGACCCAGTACTTC.

This chain connects TRBV6-5 to TRBJ1-1; D possibly corresponds to TRBD1 (5 bases). This CDR3 region has 12 residues. V was cut by 8 bases and J by 4 bases, with 11 bases left in between. Germline V CDR1 and CDR2: MNHEY, SVGAGI. The CDR3 spells CASGALGTEAFF. CDR3 in DNA: TGTGCCAGCGGGGCATTAGGCACTGAAGCTTTCTTT.

The chain employs TRBV2 and TRBJ1-3; D is unresolved. Trimming shortened V by 3 bases and J by 0 bases, and 9 bases separated the two germline ends. The CDR3 has 15 residues. Germline V gene data show CDR1 as SNHLY and CDR2 as FYNNEI. The CDR3 DNA reads as TGTGCCAGCAGTGATGACGGATCCTCTGGAAACACCATATATTTT. Translation: CASSDDGSSGNTIYF. Full variable domain (remainder filled in from reference TRBV2 and TRBJ1-3): EPEVTQTPSHQVTQMGQEVILRCVPISNHLYFYWYRQILGQKVEFLVSFYNNEISEKSEIFDDQFSVERPDGSNFTLKIRSTKLEDSAMYFCASSDDGSSGNTIYFGEGSWLTVV.

The chain uses TRBV4-1 and TRBJ2-1, with D possibly matching TRBD1 (5 bases). Germline CDR1 is MGHRA and CDR2 is YSYEKL. CDR3 length: 16 residues. The V end was cut by 2 bases, the J end by 5 bases, with 16 bases between. CDR3: CASSQRFGARDNEQFF. The CDR3 DNA reads TGCGCCAGCAGCCAACGGTTTGGGGCTCGGGACAATGAGCAGTTCTTC.

The chain is built from TRBV5-1 and TRBJ1-1, with no clear D. The CDR3 has 15 amino acids. Between the trimmed V and J ends, which lost 0 bases and 0 bases, there was a span of 9 bases. Germline CDR1 reads SGHRS; CDR2 reads YFSETQ. The CDR3 region is CASSLEAGMNTEAFF. The DNA for the CDR3 is TGCGCCAGCAGCTTGGAAGCAGGAATGAACACTGAAGCTTTCTTT.

This chain links TRBV11-2 with TRBJ2-7; the D is unclear. This CDR3 region has 12 residues. V was shortened by 5 bases and J by 7 bases, with 12 bases between the two germline ends. CDR1 is SGHAT, CDR2 FQNNGV, per germline. CDR3: CASSRDLREQYF. The CDR3 DNA reads TGTGCCAGCAGCCGTGATCTTAGGGAGCAGTACTTC.

The genes are TRBV9 and TRBJ2-7; tentative D call: TRBD1 (5 bases). With 3 bases removed from V and 6 bases from J, the gap between germline ends came to 10 bases. CDR1 is SGDLS and CDR2 is YYNGEE in the germline V gene. CDR3 length equals 12 residues. The CDR3 loop is CASSAQGFEQYF. The CDR3 nucleotides are TGTGCCAGCAGCGCCCAGGGCTTCGAGCAGTACTTC. Based on the CDR3 plus reference TRBV9 and TRBJ2-7, the full variable domain is DSGVTQTPKHLITATGQRVTLRCSPRSGDLSVYWYQQSLDQGLQFLIQYYNGEERAKGNILERFSAQQFPDLHSELNLSSLELGDSALYFCASSAQGFEQYFGPGTRLTVT.

This chain links TRBV19 with TRBJ2-2; D is unresolved. V was pared by 6 bases and J by 0 bases, with 14 bases between. Germline V gene data show CDR1 as LNHDA and CDR2 as SQIVND (reference sequence). The CDR3 extends over 16 amino acids. CDR3 DNA sequence: TGTGCCAGTAGGAATCACCCGACGACGAACACCGGGGAGCTGTTTTTT. Its translation is CASRNHPTTNTGELFF.

V gene TRBV30 combines with J gene TRBJ2-2; 7 bases fit TRBD2. The junction had 3 bases not matched to a gene; V was cut back by 3 bases and J by 2 bases. The CDR3 contains 14 residues. Germline assignment: CDR1 GTSNPN and CDR2 SVGIG (reference sequence). CDR3 sequence: CAWRAGKNTGELFF. The DNA for the CDR3 is TGTGCCTGGAGAGCGGGGAAAAACACCGGGGAGCTGTTTTTT. Full variable domain (rest looked up from reference TRBV30 and TRBJ2-2): SQTIHQWPATLVQPVGSPLSLECTVEGTSNPNLYWYRQAAGRGLQLLFYSVGIGQISSEVPQNLSASRPQDRQFILSSKKLLLSDSGFYLCAWRAGKNTGELFFGEGSRLTVL.

V and J are TRBV27 and TRBJ2-1; maybe TRBD2 (6 bases). This CDR3 is 16 amino acids long. The V and J ends lost 2 bases and 0 bases respectively, with 11 bases between them. The germline CDR1 and CDR2 sequences are MNHEY and SMNVEV (reference sequence). The CDR3 coding sequence is TGTGCCAGCAGTTTAAATGGGGGGAGCTCCTACAATGAGCAGTTCTTC. The encoded protein is CASSLNGGSSYNEQFF.